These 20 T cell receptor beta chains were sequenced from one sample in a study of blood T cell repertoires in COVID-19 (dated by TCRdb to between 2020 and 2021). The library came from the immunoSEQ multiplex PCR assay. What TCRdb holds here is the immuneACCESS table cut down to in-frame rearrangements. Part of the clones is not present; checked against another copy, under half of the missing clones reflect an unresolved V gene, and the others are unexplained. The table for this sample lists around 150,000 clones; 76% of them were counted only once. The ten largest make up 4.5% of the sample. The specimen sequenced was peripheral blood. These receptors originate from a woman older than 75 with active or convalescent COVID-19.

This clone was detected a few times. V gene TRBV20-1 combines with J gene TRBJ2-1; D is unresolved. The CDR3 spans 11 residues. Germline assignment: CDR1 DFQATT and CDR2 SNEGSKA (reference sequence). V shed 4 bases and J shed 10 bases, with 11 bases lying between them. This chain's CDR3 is CSAKPQAEQFF. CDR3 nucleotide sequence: TGCAGTGCTAAGCCCCAGGCCGAGCAGTTCTTC.

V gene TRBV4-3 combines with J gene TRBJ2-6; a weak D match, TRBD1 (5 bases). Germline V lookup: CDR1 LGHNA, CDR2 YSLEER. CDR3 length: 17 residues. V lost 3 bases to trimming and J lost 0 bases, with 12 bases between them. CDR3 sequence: CASSHVTDNSGANVLTF. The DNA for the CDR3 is TGCGCCAGCAGCCATGTGACAGACAACTCTGGGGCCAACGTCCTGACTTTC.

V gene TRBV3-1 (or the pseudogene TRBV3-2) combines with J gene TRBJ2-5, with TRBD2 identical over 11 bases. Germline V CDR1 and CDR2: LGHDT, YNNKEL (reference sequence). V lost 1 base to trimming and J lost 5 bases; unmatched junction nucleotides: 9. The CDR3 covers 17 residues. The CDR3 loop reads CASSQGSSGGSEETQYF. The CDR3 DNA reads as TGTGCCAGCAGCCAAGGGTCTAGCGGGGGGTCGGAGGAGACCCAGTACTTC.

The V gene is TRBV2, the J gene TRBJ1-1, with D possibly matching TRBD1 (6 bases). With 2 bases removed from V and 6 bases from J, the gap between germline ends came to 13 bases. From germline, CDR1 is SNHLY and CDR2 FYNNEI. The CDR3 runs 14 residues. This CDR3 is CASSETGTTPEAFF. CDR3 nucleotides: TGTGCCAGCAGTGAAACAGGGACGACACCTGAAGCTTTCTTT.

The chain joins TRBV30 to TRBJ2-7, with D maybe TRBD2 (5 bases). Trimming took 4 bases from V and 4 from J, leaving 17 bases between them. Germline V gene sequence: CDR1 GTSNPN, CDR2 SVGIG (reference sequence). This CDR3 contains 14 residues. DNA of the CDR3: TGTGCCTGGACCACCGGGGTTGGACTGTACGAGCAGTACTTC. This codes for CAWTTGVGLYEQYF.

CDR3 coding DNA: TGTGCCAGCAGTTACTCGACCTGGACAGACACCAAGTATGGCTACACCTTC. It translates to CASSYSTWTDTKYGYTF. The V and J genes are TRBV6-2 or TRBV6-3 and TRBJ1-2; weak D call: TRBD1 (6 bases). Trimming removed 0 bases from V and 5 bases from J, with 19 bases in between. The CDR3 covers 17 residues. Germline values: CDR1 MNHEY, CDR2 SVGEGT.

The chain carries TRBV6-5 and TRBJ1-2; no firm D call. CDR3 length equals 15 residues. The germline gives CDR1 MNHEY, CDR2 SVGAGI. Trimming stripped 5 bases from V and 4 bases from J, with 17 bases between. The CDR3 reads CASSPITSGSYGYTF. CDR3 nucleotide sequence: TGTGCCAGCAGTCCCATCACATCGGGATCCTATGGCTACACCTTC.

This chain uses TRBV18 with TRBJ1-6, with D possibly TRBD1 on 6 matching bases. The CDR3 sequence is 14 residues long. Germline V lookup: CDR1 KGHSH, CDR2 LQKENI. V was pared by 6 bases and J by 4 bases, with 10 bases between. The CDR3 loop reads CASSQDSYNSPLHF. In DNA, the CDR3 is TGTGCCAGCTCCCAGGACAGTTATAATTCACCCCTCCACTTT.

CDR3 loop: CASSPGQGSIIQYF. CDR3 DNA: TGTGCCAGCAGCCCGGGACAGGGATCAATCATTCAGTACTTC. The chain carries TRBV7-3 and TRBJ2-4, with 9 bases lining up with TRBD1. Germline loops: CDR1 SGHTA, CDR2 FQGTGA. J gave up 9 bases and V 5 bases, and 8 bases lay outside the gene matches. This CDR3 has 14 residues. The full variable domain, in which reference TRBV7-3 and TRBJ2-4 provide the parts outside the CDR3, is GAGVSQTPSNKVTEKGKYVELRCDPISGHTALYWYRQSLGQGPEFLIYFQGTGAADDSGLPNDRFFAVRPEGSVSTLKIQRTERGDSAVYLCASSPGQGSIIQYFGAGTRLSVL.

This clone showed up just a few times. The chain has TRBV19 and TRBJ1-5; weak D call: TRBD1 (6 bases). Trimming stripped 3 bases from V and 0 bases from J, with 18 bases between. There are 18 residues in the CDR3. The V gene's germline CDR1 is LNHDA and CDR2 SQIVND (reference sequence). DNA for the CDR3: TGTGCCAGTAGTATTTTAGGCAGCCCCAGGGGTAGCAATCAGCCCCAGCATTTT. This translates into CASSILGSPRGSNQPQHF.

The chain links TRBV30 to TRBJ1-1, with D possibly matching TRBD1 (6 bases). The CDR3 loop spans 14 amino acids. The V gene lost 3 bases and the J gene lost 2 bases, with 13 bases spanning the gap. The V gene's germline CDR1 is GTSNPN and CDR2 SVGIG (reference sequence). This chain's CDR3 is CAWREDRFNTEAFF. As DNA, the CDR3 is TGTGCCTGGAGGGAAGACAGGTTTAACACTGAAGCTTTCTTT.

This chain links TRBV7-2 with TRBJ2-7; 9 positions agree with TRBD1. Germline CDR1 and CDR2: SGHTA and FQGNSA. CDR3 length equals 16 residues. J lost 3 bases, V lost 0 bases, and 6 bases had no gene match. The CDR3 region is CASSLASRTGDYEQYF. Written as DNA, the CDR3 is TGTGCCAGCAGCTTAGCTTCCCGGACAGGGGACTACGAGCAGTACTTC.

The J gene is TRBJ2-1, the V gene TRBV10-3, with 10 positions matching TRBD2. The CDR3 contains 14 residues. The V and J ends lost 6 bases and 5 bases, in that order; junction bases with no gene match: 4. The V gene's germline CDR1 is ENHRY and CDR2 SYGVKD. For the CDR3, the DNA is TGTGCCATCAGGAGGACTAGCGGTGACAATGAGCAGTTCTTC. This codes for CAIRRTSGDNEQFF.

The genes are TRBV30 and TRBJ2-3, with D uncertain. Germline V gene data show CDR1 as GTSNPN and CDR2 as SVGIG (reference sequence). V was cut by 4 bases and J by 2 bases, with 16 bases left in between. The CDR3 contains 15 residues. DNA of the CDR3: TGTGCCTGGAATTTCCCGCGCGGCCCCACAGATACGCAGTATTTT. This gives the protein CAWNFPRGPTDTQYF.

CDR3 region: CASRVGLLTDNEQFF. The CDR3 DNA sequence: TGCGCCAGCCGGGTTGGACTCCTCACAGACAATGAGCAGTTCTTC. The J gene is TRBJ2-1, the V gene TRBV5-1; a possible D gene is TRBD2 (5 bases). The CDR3 consists of 15 residues. Germline values: CDR1 SGHRS, CDR2 YFSETQ. Trimming stripped 7 bases from V and 5 bases from J, with 19 bases between. Full variable domain (remainder filled in from reference TRBV5-1 and TRBJ2-1): KAGVTQTPRYLIKTRGQQVTLSCSPISGHRSVSWYQQTPGQGLQFLFEYFSETQRNKGNFPGRFSGRQFSNSRSEMNVSTLELGDSALYLCASRVGLLTDNEQFFGPGTRLTVL.

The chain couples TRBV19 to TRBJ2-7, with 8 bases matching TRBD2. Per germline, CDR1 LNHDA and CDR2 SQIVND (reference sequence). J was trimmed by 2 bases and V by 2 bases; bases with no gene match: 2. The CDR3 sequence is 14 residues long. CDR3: CASSIPGGAYEQYF. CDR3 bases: TGTGCCAGTAGTATACCGGGGGGGGCCTACGAGCAGTACTTC.

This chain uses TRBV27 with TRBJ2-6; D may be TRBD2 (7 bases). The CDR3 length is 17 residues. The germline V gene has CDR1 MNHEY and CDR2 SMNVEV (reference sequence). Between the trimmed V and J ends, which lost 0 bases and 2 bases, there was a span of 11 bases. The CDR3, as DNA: TGTGCCAGCAGTTTATCCTGGGAGGGGGCTGGGGCCAACGTCCTGACTTTC. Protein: CASSLSWEGAGANVLTF.

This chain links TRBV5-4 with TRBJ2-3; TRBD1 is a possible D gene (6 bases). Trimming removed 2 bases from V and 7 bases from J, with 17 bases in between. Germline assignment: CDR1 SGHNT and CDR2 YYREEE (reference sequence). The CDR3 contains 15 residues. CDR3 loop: CASSLIRDISNTQYF. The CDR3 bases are TGTGCCAGCAGCTTAATCCGGGACATCTCTAATACGCAGTATTTT.

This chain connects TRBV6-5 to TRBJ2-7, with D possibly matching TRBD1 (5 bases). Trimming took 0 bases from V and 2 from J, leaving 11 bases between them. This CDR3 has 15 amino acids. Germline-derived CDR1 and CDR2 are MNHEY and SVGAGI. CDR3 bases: TGTGCCAGCAGTTACTCGCATCCGGACACCTACGAGCAGTACTTC. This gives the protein CASSYSHPDTYEQYF.

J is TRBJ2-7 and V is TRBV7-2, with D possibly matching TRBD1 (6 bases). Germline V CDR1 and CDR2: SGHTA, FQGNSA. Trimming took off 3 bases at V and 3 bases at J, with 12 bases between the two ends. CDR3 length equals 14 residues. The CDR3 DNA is TGTGCCAGCAGCTTGGGGGCTTTAAGCTACGAGCAGTACTTC. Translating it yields CASSLGALSYEQYF.